The present T cell receptor beta chain was sequenced within a study of T cell clusters in autoimmune cytopenias. General study results and limits: Physiological T cell clusters of healthy donors were apparently absent in primary autoimmune cytopenia patients.

This CDR3 is built from 16 residues. The germline V gene encodes CDR1 MRHNA and CDR2 SNTAGT. Each sample's input was approximately 270 ng genomic DNA, roughly 38,000 genome equivalents. Note on this clonotype: Its antigen is as yet unknown.

TRB was amplified by touch-down multiplex PCR, primer pools A and B combined. With the multiplex PCR reads reprocessed, TCRdb shows one record per CDR3 protein and no DNA. The record lists 3,000 to 3,500 distinct CDR3 sequences, of which the ten most abundant hold 3% to 4%. This TCR came from a human donor with an autoimmune cytopenia or autoimmune hepatitis (not recorded which). The rearrangement links TRBV6-4 to TRBJ2-7; the D gene TCRdb calls, TRBD1, cannot be checked with no DNA. The sample was peripheral blood. This CDR3 reads CASSELGAQVNYEQYF.